This entry describes one TCR beta chain. Its antigen is unidentified. Only in-frame clones appear in the TCRdb table, and some are missing; sequencing was by immunoSEQ multiplex PCR. This repertoire shows tens of thousands of clones, about 86% found once; its top ten account for 0.6% to 0.8%. The sample comes from a study of OX40 agonist ivuxolimab in advanced cancers. Study context: Cancers in dose escalation were hepatocellular, melanoma, renal cell and head and neck.

Study-wide findings and caveats: Among T cells, CD8+ cells averaged more expanded clones than CD4+ cells.

This CDR3 contains 19 residues. V was clipped by 0 bases and J by 8 bases, with 27 bases between them. From germline, CDR1 is SGHRS and CDR2 YFSETQ. V gene TRBV5-1 combines with J gene TRBJ2-1; D is possibly TRBD2 (6 bases). The receptor's source is an adult with an advanced solid tumor such as melanoma, head and neck, liver or kidney cancer. The sample in question was CD4+ or CD8+ T cells sorted from blood, obtained in a trial of the OX40 agonist ivuxolimab. The CDR3 DNA is TGCGCCAGCAGCTTGGAGGGAGGAAGGGACGGGCTAGCGTCGGATGAGCAGTTCTTC. The encoded protein is CASSLEGGRDGLASDEQFF.